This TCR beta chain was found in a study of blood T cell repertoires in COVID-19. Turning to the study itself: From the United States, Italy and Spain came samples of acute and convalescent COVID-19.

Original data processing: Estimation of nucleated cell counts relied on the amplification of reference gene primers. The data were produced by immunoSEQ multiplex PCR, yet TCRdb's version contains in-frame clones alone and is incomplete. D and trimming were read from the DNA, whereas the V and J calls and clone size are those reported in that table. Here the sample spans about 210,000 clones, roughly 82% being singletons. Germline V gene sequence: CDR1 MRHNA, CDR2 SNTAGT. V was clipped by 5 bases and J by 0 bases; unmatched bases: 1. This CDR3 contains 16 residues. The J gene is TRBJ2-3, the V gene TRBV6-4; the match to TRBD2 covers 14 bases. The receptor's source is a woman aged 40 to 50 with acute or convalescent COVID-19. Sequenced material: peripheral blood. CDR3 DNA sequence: TGTGCCAGCAGTAGGACTAGCGGGAGGAGCACAGATACGCAGTATTTT. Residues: CASSRTSGRSTDTQYF.